Listed below are T cell receptor beta chains from one sample, sequenced in a study of chronic HIV infection and antiretroviral therapy. One entry per CDR3 protein results from TCRdb running MiXCR on the 5' RACE reads. This sample yields 30,000 or so distinct CDR3 sequences, of which roughly 8.7% are seen a single time; roughly 2.7% belongs to the top ten. Input material: peripheral blood. Every receptor here comes from an adult who had HIV and had not received antiretroviral therapy, or was an uninfected healthy control (not recorded which). The CDR3 runs from the conserved cysteine through the conserved F or W. A D gene is named only where the DNA matches it firmly. Some rows mark clone size as missing; the rest say once, few, many or name a class of expanded clone.

size	V	D	J	CDR3	DNA
many	TRBV6-2/TRBV6-3	TRBD1	TRBJ1-5	CASRRTGGPQHF	TGTGCCAGCAGACGGACAGGTGGGCCCCAGCATTTT
few	TRBV12-5	NA	TRBJ1-5	CASGQSQPQHF	TGTGCTAGTGGTCAGTCTCAGCCCCAGCATTTT
many	TRBV4-3	NA	TRBJ2-7	CASSQEIRGHQYF	TGCGCCAGCAGCCAAGAGATTCGAGGACATCAGTACTTC
once	TRBV10-3	NA	TRBJ2-1	CAISESAGSSYNEQFF	TGTGCCATCAGTGAGTCGGCAGGGAGCTCCTACAATGAGCAGTTCTTC
NA	TRBV20-1	NA	TRBJ2-7	CSAPGERGPYEQYF	TGCAGTGCCCCGGGAGAGAGGGGGCCCTACGAGCAGTACTTC
many	TRBV6-2/TRBV6-3	TRBD1	TRBJ1-1	CASISGGSGMNTEAFF	TGTGCCAGCATCTCAGGGGGCTCGGGGATGAACACTGAAGCTTTCTTT
many	TRBV5-1	NA	TRBJ2-1	CASSLAVGLNGEQFF	TGCGCCAGCAGCTTGGCGGTAGGTCTGAACGGTGAGCAGTTCTTC
few	TRBV6-4	TRBD1	TRBJ2-1	CASSDGTGNEQFF	TGTGCCAGCAGTGACGGGACAGGCAATGAGCAGTTCTTC
NA	TRBV29-1	NA	TRBJ1-1	CSVGENTEAFF	TGCAGCGTTGGGGAGAACACTGAAGCTTTCTTT
NA	TRBV7-2	NA	TRBJ2-7	CASSLDLGPYEQYF	TGTGCCAGCAGCTTAGACCTGGGCCCCTACGAGCAGTACTTC
many	TRBV29-1	NA	TRBJ2-7	CSVERWERGSYEQYF	TGCAGCGTTGAGAGGTGGGAGAGGGGCTCCTACGAGCAGTACTTC
many	TRBV28	NA	TRBJ2-7	CASSPSPHEQYF	TGTGCCAGCAGTCCCTCCCCCCACGAGCAGTACTTC
many	TRBV6-4	NA	TRBJ1-5	CASSVETGHSLHLNQPQHF	TGTGCCAGCAGTGTTGAAACGGGACATAGTTTACATTTGAATCAGCCCCAGCATTTT
many	TRBV29-1	TRBD2	TRBJ2-1	CSVEGGTRKGYNEQFF	TGCAGCGTTGAAGGAGGGACTAGGAAGGGCTACAATGAGCAGTTCTTC
many	TRBV6-2/TRBV6-3	NA	TRBJ1-1	CASSYRDAPLNTEAFF	TGTGCCAGCAGTTACCGGGACGCACCTTTGAACACTGAAGCTTTCTTT
NA	TRBV29-1	TRBD2	TRBJ2-1	CSVGPRLAGYNEQFF	TGCAGCGTTGGCCCGCGGCTAGCGGGGTACAATGAGCAGTTCTTC
many	TRBV11-2	NA	TRBJ1-1	CASSLEGITEAFF	TGTGCCAGCAGCTTGGAGGGGATCACTGAAGCTTTCTTT
few	TRBV3-1	NA	TRBJ2-6	CASSQDEDKSSGANVLTF	TGTGCCAGCAGCCAAGATGAAGACAAGAGCTCTGGGGCCAACGTCCTGACTTTC